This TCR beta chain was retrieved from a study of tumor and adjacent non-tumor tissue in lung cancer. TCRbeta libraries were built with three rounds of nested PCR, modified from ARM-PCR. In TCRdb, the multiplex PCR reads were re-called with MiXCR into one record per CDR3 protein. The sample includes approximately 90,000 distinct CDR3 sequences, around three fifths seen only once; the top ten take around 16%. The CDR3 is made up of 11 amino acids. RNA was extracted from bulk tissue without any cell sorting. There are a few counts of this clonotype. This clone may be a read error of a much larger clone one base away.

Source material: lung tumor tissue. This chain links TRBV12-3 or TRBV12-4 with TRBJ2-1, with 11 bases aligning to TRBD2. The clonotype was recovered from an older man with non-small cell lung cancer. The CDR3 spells CTSSEGTSGFF. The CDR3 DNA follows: TGTACCAGCAGTGAAGGGACTAGCGGATTCTTC.